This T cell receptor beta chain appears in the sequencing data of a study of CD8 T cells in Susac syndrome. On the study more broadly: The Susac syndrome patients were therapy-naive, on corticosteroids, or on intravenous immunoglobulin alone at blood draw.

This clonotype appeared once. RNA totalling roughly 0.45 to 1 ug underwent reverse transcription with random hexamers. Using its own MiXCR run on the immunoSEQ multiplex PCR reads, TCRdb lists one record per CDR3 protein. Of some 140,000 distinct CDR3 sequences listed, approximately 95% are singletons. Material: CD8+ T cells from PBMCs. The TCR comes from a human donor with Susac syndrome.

In DNA form, the CDR3 reads TGTGCCAGCAGCTTAGTACCCACGAACACTGAAGCTTTCTTT. Its translation is CASSLVPTNTEAFF. The V and J genes are TRBV7-8 and TRBJ1-1, with D unclear. The CDR3 contains 14 residues. Trimming cost V 1 base and J 1 base, with 7 bases left between them. Germline CDR1 is SGHVS and CDR2 is FQNEAQ.